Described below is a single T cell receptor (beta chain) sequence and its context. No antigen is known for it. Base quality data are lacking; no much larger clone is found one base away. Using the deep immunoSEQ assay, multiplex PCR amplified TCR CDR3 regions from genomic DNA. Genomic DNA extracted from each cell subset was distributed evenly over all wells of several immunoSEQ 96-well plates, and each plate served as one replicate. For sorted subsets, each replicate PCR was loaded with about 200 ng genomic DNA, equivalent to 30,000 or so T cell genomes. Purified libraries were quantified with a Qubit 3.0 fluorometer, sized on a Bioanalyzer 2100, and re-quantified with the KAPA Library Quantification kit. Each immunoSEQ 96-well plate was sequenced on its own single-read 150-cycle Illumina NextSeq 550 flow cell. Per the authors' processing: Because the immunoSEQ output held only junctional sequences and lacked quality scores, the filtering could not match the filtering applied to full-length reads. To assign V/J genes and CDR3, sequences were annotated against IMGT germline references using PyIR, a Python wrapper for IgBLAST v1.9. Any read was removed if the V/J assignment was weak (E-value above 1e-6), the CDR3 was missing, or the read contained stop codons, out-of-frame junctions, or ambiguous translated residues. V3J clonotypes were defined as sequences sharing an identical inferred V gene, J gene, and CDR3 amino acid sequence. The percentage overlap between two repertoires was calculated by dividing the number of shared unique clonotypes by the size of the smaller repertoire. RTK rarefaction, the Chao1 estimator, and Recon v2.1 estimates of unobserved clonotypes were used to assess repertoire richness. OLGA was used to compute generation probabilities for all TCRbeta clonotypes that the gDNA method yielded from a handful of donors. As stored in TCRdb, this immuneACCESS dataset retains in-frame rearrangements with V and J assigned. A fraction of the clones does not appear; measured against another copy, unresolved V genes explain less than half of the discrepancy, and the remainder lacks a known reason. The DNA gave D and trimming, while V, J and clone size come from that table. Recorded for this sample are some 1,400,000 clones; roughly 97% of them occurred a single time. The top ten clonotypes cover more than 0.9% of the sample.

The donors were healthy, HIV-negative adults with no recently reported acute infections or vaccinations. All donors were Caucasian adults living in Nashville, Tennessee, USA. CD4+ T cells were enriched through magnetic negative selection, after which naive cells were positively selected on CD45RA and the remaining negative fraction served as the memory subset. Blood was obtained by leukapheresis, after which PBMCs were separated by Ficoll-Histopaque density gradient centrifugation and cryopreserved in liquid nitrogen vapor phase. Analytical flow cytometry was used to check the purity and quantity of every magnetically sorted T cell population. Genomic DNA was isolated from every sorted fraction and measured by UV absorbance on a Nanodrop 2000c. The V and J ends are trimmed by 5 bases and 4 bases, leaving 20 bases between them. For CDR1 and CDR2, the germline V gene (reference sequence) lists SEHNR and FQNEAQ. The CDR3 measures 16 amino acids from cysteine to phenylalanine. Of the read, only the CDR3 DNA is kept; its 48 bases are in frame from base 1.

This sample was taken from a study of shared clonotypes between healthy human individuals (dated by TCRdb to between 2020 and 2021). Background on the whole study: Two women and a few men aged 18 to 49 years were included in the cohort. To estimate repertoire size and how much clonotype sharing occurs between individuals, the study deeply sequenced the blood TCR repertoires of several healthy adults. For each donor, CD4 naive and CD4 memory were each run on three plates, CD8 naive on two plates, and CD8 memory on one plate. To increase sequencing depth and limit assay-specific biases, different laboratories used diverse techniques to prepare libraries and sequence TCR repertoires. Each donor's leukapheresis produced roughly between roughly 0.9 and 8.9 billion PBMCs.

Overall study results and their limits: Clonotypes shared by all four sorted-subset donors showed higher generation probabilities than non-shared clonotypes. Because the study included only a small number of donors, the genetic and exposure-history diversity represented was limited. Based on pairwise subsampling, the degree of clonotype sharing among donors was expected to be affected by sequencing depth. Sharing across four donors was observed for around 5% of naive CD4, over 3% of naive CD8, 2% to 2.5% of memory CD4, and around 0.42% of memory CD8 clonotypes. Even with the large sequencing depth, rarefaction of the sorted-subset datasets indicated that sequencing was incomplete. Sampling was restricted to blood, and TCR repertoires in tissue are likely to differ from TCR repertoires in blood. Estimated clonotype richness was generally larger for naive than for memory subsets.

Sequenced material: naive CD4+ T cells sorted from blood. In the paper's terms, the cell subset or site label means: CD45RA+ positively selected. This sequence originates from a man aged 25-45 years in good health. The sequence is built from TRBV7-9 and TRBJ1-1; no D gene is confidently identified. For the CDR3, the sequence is CASSPRDSEPGTEAFF. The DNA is TGTGCCAGCAGCCCACGCGATTCAGAACCAGGCACTGAAGCTTTCTTT.